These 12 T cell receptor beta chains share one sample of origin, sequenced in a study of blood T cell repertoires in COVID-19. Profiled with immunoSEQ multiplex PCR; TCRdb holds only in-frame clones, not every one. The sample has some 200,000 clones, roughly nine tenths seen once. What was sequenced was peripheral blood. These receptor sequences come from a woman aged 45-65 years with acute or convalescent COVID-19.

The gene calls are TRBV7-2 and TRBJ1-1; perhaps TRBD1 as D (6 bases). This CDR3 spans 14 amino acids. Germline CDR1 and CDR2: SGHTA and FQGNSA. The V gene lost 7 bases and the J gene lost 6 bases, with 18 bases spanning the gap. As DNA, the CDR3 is TGTGCCAGCACGGGGGAGGGGGGCCGAGCTGAAGCTTTCTTT. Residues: CASTGEGGRAEAFF.

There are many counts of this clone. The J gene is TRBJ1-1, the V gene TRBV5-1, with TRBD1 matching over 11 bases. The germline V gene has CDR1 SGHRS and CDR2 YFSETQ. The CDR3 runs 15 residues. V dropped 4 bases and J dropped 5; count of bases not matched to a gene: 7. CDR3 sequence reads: CASSPRTGGRTEAFF. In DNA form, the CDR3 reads TGCGCCAGCAGCCCACGGACAGGGGGCAGGACTGAAGCTTTCTTT.

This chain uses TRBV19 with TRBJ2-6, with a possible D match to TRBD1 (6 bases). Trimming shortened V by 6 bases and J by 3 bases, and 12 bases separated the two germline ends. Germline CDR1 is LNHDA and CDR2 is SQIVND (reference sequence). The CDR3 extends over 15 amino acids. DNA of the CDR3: TGTGCCAGTAGGAGACAGGCTTATGGGGCCAACGTCCTGACTTTC. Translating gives CASRRQAYGANVLTF.

CDR3 protein: CASSLGNSAATNEKLFF. The CDR3 nucleotides are TGCGCCAGCAGCTTGGGGAACAGTGCTGCAACTAATGAAAAACTGTTTTTT. This chain uses TRBV5-1 with TRBJ1-4; D is unresolved. Germline lookup yields CDR1 SGHRS and CDR2 YFSETQ. The CDR3 extends over 17 amino acids. The ends were cut back, 0 bases at V and 0 bases at J, with 12 bases in the middle.

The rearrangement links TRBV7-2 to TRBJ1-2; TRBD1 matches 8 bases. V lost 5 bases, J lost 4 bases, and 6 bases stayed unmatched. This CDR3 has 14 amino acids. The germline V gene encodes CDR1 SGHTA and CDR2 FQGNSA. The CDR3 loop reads CASSGQGYGYGYTF. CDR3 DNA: TGTGCCAGCAGCGGACAGGGATATGGCTATGGCTACACCTTC.

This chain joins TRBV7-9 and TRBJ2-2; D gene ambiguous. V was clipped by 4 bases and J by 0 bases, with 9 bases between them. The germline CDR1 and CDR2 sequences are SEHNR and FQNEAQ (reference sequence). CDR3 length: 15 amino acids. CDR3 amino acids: CASSSADSNTGELFF. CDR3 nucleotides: TGTGCCAGCAGCTCCGCAGATTCGAACACCGGGGAGCTGTTTTTT.

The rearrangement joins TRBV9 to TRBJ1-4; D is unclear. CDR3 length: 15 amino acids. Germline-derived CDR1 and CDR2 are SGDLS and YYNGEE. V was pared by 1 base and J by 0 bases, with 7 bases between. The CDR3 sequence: CASSVSHATNEKLFF. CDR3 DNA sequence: TGTGCCAGCAGCGTAAGCCATGCAACTAATGAAAAACTGTTTTTT.

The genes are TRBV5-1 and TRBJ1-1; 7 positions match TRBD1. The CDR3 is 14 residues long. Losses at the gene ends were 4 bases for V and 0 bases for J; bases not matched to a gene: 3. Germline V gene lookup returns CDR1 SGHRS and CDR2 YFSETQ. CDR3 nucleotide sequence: TGCGCCAGCAGCGGGGGACAGATGAACACTGAAGCTTTCTTT. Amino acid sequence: CASSGGQMNTEAFF. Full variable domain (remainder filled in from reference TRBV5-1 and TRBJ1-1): KAGVTQTPRYLIKTRGQQVTLSCSPISGHRSVSWYQQTPGQGLQFLFEYFSETQRNKGNFPGRFSGRQFSNSRSEMNVSTLELGDSALYLCASSGGQMNTEAFFGQGTRLTVV.

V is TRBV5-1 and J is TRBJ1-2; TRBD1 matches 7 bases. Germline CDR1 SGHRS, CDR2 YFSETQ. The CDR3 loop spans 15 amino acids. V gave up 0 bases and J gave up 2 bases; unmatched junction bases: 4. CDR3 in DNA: TGCGCCAGCAGCTTGGTAGGGGGCCTCAACTATGGCTACACCTTC. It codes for CASSLVGGLNYGYTF.

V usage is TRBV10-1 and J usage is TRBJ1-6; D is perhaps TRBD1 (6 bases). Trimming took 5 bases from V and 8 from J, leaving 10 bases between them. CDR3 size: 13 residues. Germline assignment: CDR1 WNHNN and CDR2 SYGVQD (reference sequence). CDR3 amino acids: CASSQGPDSPLHF. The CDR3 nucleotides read TGCGCCAGCAGTCAGGGGCCTGATTCACCCCTCCACTTT.

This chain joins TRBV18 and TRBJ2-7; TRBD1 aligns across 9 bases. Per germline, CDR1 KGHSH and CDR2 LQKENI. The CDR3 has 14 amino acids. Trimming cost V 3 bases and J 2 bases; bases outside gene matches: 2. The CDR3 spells CASSPGQGPYEQYF. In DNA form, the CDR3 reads TGTGCCAGCTCACCCGGACAGGGGCCCTACGAGCAGTACTTC.

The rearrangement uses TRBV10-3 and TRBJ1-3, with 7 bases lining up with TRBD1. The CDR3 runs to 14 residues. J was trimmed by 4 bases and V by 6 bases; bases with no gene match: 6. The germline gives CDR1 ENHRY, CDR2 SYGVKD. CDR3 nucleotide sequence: TGTGCCATCAGGGCGGACAGGATCGGAAACACCATATATTTT. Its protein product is CAIRADRIGNTIYF.